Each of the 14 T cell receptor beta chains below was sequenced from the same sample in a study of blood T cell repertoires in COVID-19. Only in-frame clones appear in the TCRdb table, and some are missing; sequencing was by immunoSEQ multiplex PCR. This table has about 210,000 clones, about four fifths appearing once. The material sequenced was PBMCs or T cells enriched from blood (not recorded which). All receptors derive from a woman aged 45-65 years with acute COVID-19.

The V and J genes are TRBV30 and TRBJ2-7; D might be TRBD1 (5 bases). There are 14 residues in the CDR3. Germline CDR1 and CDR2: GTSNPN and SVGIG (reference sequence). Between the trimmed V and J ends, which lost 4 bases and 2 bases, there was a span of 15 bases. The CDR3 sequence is CAWKPWQGAYEQYF. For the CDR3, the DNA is TGTGCCTGGAAACCTTGGCAGGGCGCCTACGAGCAGTACTTC.

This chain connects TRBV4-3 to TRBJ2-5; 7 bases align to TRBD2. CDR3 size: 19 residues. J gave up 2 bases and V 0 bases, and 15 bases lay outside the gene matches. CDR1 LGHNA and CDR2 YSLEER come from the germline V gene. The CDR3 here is CASSQESPQLWGGQETQYF. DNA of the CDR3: TGCGCCAGCAGCCAAGAAAGCCCTCAGTTGTGGGGGGGGCAAGAGACCCAGTACTTC.

CDR3 sequence (DNA): TGTGCCAGCAGTTTACCCCTAGAAAAGACCCAGTACTTC. It is translated as CASSLPLEKTQYF. This rearrangement joins TRBV28 to TRBJ2-5, with D uncertain. CDR3 length: 13 amino acids. Looked up from germline, CDR1 is MDHEN and CDR2 is SYDVKM. Trimming took off 2 bases at V and 6 bases at J, with 10 bases between the two ends.

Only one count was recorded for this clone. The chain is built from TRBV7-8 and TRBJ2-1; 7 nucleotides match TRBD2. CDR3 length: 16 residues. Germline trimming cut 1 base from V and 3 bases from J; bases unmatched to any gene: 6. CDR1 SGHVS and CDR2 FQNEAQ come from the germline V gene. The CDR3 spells CASSLVSSSGYNEQFF. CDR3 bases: TGTGCCAGCAGCTTAGTTTCATCTAGCGGCTACAATGAGCAGTTCTTC.

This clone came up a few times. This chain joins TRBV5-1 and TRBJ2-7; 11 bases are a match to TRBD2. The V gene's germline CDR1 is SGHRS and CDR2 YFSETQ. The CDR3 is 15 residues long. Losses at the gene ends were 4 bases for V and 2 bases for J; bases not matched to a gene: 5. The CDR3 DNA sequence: TGCGCCAGCAGCGGGATAGCGGGAGGGCCCTACGAGCAGTACTTC. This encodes CASSGIAGGPYEQYF.

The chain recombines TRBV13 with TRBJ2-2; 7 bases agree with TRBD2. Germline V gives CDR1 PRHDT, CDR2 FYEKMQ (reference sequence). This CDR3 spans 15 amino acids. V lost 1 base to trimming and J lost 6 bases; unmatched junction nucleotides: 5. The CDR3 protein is CASSLVGAGAGELFF. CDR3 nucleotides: TGTGCCAGCAGCTTAGTAGGGGCGGGAGCCGGGGAGCTGTTTTTT.

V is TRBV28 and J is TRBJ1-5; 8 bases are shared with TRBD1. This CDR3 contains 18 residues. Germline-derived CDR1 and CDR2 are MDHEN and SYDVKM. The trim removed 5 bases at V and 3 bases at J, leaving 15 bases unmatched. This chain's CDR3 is CASSNHLDLDRDNQPQHF. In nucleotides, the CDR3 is TGTGCCAGCAGTAATCACTTGGACTTGGACAGGGACAATCAGCCCCAGCATTTT.

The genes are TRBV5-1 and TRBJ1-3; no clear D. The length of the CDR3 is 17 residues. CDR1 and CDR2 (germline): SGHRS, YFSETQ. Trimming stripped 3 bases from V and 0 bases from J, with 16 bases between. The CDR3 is CASSSQGPGLSGNTIYF. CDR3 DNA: TGCGCCAGCAGCTCACAAGGACCCGGACTCTCTGGAAACACCATATATTTT.

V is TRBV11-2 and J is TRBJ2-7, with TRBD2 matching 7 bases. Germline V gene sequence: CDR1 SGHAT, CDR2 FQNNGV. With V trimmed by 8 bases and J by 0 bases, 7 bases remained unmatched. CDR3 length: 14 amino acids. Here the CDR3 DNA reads TGTGCCAGCCCCTGGCGGGGGAGCTCCTACGAGCAGTACTTC. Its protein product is CASPWRGSSYEQYF.

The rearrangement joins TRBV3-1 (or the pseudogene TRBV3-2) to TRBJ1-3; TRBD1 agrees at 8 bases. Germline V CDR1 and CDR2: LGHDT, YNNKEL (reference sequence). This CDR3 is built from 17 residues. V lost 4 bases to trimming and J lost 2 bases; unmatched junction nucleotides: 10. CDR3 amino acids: CASSPSVTGGTGNTIYF. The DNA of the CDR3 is TGTGCCAGCAGCCCATCCGTCACAGGGGGTACTGGAAACACCATATATTTT.

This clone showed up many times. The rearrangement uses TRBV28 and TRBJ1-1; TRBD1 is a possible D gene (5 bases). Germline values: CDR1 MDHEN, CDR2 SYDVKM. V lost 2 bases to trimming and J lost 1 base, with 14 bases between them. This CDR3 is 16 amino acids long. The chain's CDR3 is CASSLGAGLWNTEAFF. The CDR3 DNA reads TGTGCCAGCAGTTTAGGGGCGGGGCTCTGGAACACTGAAGCTTTCTTT.

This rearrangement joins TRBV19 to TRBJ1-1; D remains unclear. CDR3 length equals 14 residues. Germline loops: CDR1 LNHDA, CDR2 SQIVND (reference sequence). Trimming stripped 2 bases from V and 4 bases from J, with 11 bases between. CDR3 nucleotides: TGTGCCAGTAGTATAATGGGCCTGGGCACTGAAGCTTTCTTT. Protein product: CASSIMGLGTEAFF.

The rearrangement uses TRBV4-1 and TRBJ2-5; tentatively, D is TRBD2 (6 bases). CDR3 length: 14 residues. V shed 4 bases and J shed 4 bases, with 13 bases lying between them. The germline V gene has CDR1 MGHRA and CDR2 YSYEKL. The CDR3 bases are TGCGCCAGCAGCCCGACCCGGGGAGGAGAGACCCAGTACTTC. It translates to CASSPTRGGETQYF.

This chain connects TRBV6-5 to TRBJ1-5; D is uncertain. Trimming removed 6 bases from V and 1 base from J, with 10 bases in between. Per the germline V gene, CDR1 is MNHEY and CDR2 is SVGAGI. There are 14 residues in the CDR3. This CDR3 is CASRNTGSNQPQHF. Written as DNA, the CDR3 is TGTGCCAGCAGGAATACGGGGAGCAATCAGCCCCAGCATTTT.